The 26 T cell receptor beta chains listed next were all sequenced from one sample in a study of cytomegalovirus exposure and HLA in healthy donors (dated by TCRdb to about 2017). The receptor library was made with the immunoSEQ multiplex PCR assay. A mixture of 60 forward primers for TCR Vbeta segments and 13 reverse primers for TCR Jbeta segments was used in the multiplex PCR. TCRdb's version of the immuneACCESS table is confined to in-frame rearrangements and falls short of the full clone set. An unresolved V gene accounts for under half of the shortfall where checked; the remainder is of unknown origin. Within this sample are approximately 140,000 clones, with 75% to 80% of them counted one time only. Under 2% of the sample rests with the top ten. Sample: PBMCs. Every receptor here comes from a female donor in good health and CMV-seronegative.

CDR3: CASSHSDRVITEAFF. The CDR3 region has the DNA TGTGCCAGCTCACACTCGGACAGGGTTATCACTGAAGCTTTCTTT. This chain connects TRBV18 to TRBJ1-1, with 8 nucleotides matching TRBD1. V shed 4 bases and J 4 bases; nucleotides not matched to a gene: 8. There are 15 residues in the CDR3. The V gene's germline CDR1 is KGHSH and CDR2 LQKENI.

The rearrangement links TRBV30 to TRBJ2-7; TRBD2 aligns across 9 bases. Trimming at V came to 2 bases and at J to 3 bases, leaving 8 bases not matched to a gene. The CDR3 covers 15 residues. Germline V gene sequence: CDR1 GTSNPN, CDR2 SVGIG (reference sequence). The CDR3 region is CAWSSVAGVFYEQYF. The CDR3, as DNA: TGTGCCTGGAGTAGCGTAGCGGGAGTTTTCTACGAGCAGTACTTC.

This clone was seen only a few times. The chain joins TRBV5-6 to TRBJ1-1, with 8 bases matching TRBD1. The trim removed 2 bases at V and 0 bases at J, leaving 6 bases unmatched. The CDR3 spans 16 residues. The germline V gene encodes CDR1 SGHDT and CDR2 YYEEEE. CDR3 residues: CASSLGLTGVNTEAFF. Written as DNA, the CDR3 is TGTGCCAGCAGCTTAGGACTGACAGGGGTGAACACTGAAGCTTTCTTT.

This chain uses TRBV28 with TRBJ2-1; D is perhaps TRBD1 (5 bases). The CDR3 has 13 amino acids. CDR1 MDHEN and CDR2 SYDVKM come from the germline V gene. Trimming took 5 bases from V and 6 from J, leaving 11 bases between them. Here the CDR3 DNA reads TGTGCCAGCAGTGCGACAGTAATCAATGAGCAGTTCTTC. It yields the protein CASSATVINEQFF.

This rearrangement joins TRBV7-9 to TRBJ1-1; 11 positions match TRBD1. V gave up 2 bases and J gave up 5 bases; unmatched junction bases: 4. The CDR3 covers 15 residues. From germline, CDR1 is SEHNR and CDR2 FQNEAQ (reference sequence). CDR3 nucleotides: TGTGCCAGCAGCTTACCGGGACAGGGGGATACTGAAGCTTTCTTT. This codes for CASSLPGQGDTEAFF.

The rearrangement links TRBV19 to TRBJ2-5; TRBD2 aligns across 8 bases. V dropped 4 bases and J dropped 5; count of bases not matched to a gene: 6. The CDR3 has 14 amino acids. Germline V gene lookup returns CDR1 LNHDA and CDR2 SQIVND (reference sequence). The CDR3 DNA follows: TGTGCCAGTAGTACCTCGGGGGGGCGTGAGACCCAGTACTTC. Translating it yields CASSTSGGRETQYF.

This chain uses TRBV27 with TRBJ2-1; TRBD1 agrees at 7 bases. This CDR3 spans 15 amino acids. Unmatched junction bases numbered 8, after V lost 4 bases and J lost 5 bases. Germline assignment: CDR1 MNHEY and CDR2 SMNVEV (reference sequence). The CDR3 DNA reads TGTGCCAGCAGTTCGAACCTGGGACAGAACAATGAGCAGTTCTTC. This translates into CASSSNLGQNNEQFF.

As for this clone: One end of the junction varies from germline; a read error may be responsible. The CDR3: CASSLDLFKGGGLF. DNA for the CDR3: TGTGCCAGCAGCTTAGATTTATTTAAGGGGGGGGGACTCTTC. The V gene is TRBV7-2, the J gene TRBJ2-4; possible D gene TRBD2, 7 bases. Germline CDR1 is SGHTA and CDR2 is FQGNSA. The CDR3 runs 14 residues.

The gene calls are TRBV5-4 and TRBJ2-7; 13 nucleotides match TRBD2. Unmatched junction bases numbered 7, after V lost 1 base and J lost 3 bases. This CDR3 is 17 amino acids long. Germline V gives CDR1 SGHNT, CDR2 YYREEE (reference sequence). The DNA for the CDR3 is TGTGCCAGCAGCTTGCCCGGGACTAGCGGGACGGGCTACGAGCAGTACTTC. Its protein product is CASSLPGTSGTGYEQYF.

The rearrangement joins TRBV5-5 to TRBJ2-4, with 7 bases that match TRBD1. CDR3 size: 15 residues. Germline V gene sequence: CDR1 SGHKS, CDR2 YYEKEE (reference sequence). Trimming took 3 bases from V and 0 from J; bases not matched to a gene: 3. In DNA form, the CDR3 reads TGTGCCAGCAGCTGGGACAGTTTAGCCAAAAACATTCAGTACTTC. Translated, it gives CASSWDSLAKNIQYF.

The genes are TRBV11-2 and TRBJ2-7; 12 bases fit TRBD2. This CDR3 is built from 19 residues. Trimming at V came to 4 bases and at J to 2 bases, leaving 15 bases not matched to a gene. Germline V gives CDR1 SGHAT, CDR2 FQNNGV. The CDR3 protein is CASSSRTSGTSRKAYEQYF. CDR3 coding DNA: TGTGCCAGCAGCTCCCGGACTAGCGGGACCTCCAGGAAGGCCTACGAGCAGTACTTC.

The chain links TRBV7-6 to TRBJ2-7; perhaps TRBD2 as D (5 bases). V lost 5 bases and J 5 bases, leaving 13 bases between the germline ends. The CDR3 runs 13 residues. Looked up from germline, CDR1 is SGHVS and CDR2 is FNYEAQ. As DNA, the CDR3 is TGTGCCAGCAGCCTAAACGGGGTAAACGAGCAGTACTTC. Encoded protein: CASSLNGVNEQYF.

The chain recombines TRBV13 with TRBJ2-7; TRBD2 matches at 9 bases. CDR1 and CDR2 from the germline V gene are PRHDT and FYEKMQ (reference sequence). V trimming: 8 bases; J trimming: 3 bases; junction bases outside the gene matches: 20. This CDR3 has 18 amino acids. The CDR3 here is CASSGGVAGVDSYYEQYF. For the CDR3, the DNA is TGTGCCAGCTCTGGGGGGGTAGCGGGAGTAGACAGCTACTACGAGCAGTACTTC.

The chain is built from TRBV6-5 and TRBJ2-3, with TRBD2 matching 7 bases. This CDR3 is built from 15 residues. V lost 4 bases, J lost 1 base, and 5 bases stayed unmatched. Germline loops: CDR1 MNHEY, CDR2 SVGAGI. The CDR3 region is CASSSPAGGTDTQYF. CDR3 nucleotides: TGTGCCAGCAGTTCCCCTGCGGGGGGCACAGATACGCAGTATTTT.

The rearrangement joins TRBV29-1 to TRBJ1-2, with 7 bases aligning to TRBD1. The CDR3 is 15 amino acids. The trim removed 1 base at V and 1 base at J, leaving 6 bases unmatched. Germline lookup yields CDR1 SQVTM and CDR2 ANQGSEA. For the CDR3, the DNA is TGCAGCGTTGAAGTTGGACAGGAACTTAACTATGGCTACACCTTC. Amino acid sequence: CSVEVGQELNYGYTF.

This sequence joins TRBV15 and TRBJ1-2, with D perhaps TRBD1 (5 bases). Per germline, CDR1 LNHNV and CDR2 YYDKDF (reference sequence). Trimming pared 0 bases from V and 5 bases from J, leaving 16 bases between. The CDR3 has 16 amino acids. CDR3 residues: CATSRDFLTTEYGYTF. As DNA, the CDR3 is TGTGCCACCAGCAGAGATTTCTTGACGACAGAATATGGCTACACCTTC.

This sequence joins TRBV30 and TRBJ1-1, with a possible D match to TRBD1 (6 bases). Germline V CDR1 and CDR2: GTSNPN, SVGIG (reference sequence). V was shortened by 1 base and J by 7 bases, with 10 bases between the two germline ends. The CDR3 is 12 residues long. In DNA, the CDR3 is TGTGCCTGGAGTGACAGGGCGAATGAAGCTTTCTTT. This gives the protein CAWSDRANEAFF.

This chain links TRBV5-4 with TRBJ1-4; TRBD1 matches 8 bases. This CDR3 comprises 13 residues. V was clipped by 5 bases and J by 8 bases; unmatched bases: 5. Germline loops: CDR1 SGHNT, CDR2 YYREEE (reference sequence). The CDR3, as DNA: TGTGCCAGCAGGACAGGGGTAGGCGAAAAACTGTTTTTT. Protein product: CASRTGVGEKLFF.

The chain joins TRBV19 to TRBJ2-7, with TRBD1 matching over 11 bases. Germline values: CDR1 LNHDA, CDR2 SQIVND (reference sequence). V shed 6 bases and J 2 bases; nucleotides not matched to a gene: 3. CDR3 length equals 14 residues. The CDR3 reads CASSPGQGAYEQYF. CDR3 DNA: TGTGCCAGTAGCCCGGGACAGGGGGCCTACGAGCAGTACTTC.

This rearrangement joins TRBV5-1 to TRBJ2-7, with 10 bases fitting TRBD2. Germline CDR1 is SGHRS and CDR2 is YFSETQ. The CDR3 consists of 15 residues. V shed 4 bases, J shed 3 bases, and the junction held 7 bases outside the gene matches. The CDR3 nucleotides read TGCGCCAGCAGCGTCGGACTAGCGGTGAACTACGAGCAGTACTTC. It specifies CASSVGLAVNYEQYF.

The rearrangement links TRBV2 to TRBJ1-2; 8 nucleotides align to TRBD1. Germline assignment: CDR1 SNHLY and CDR2 FYNNEI. CDR3 length: 16 amino acids. The V segment lost 6 bases and the J segment 1 base; nucleotides outside the gene matches: 10. CDR3 protein: CASSGQGGYINYGYTF. DNA of the CDR3: TGTGCCAGCAGCGGACAGGGAGGATATATTAACTATGGCTACACCTTC.

CDR3 nucleotide sequence: TGCGCCAGCAGTGATCGCGGACTAGCGGGGGGCCGGGGATACGAGCAGTACTTC. This gives the protein CASSDRGLAGGRGYEQYF. V gene TRBV10-2 combines with J gene TRBJ2-7, with 14 bases matching TRBD2. The CDR3 is made up of 18 amino acids. The V and J ends lost 3 bases and 4 bases, in that order; junction bases with no gene match: 11. Germline V gives CDR1 WSHSY, CDR2 SAAADI.

The chain recombines TRBV19 with TRBJ2-2; D possibly corresponds to TRBD2 (5 bases). Trimming stripped 7 bases from V and 3 bases from J, with 12 bases between. The CDR3 sequence is 14 residues long. Germline-derived CDR1 and CDR2 are LNHDA and SQIVND (reference sequence). The CDR3 DNA sequence: TGTGCCAGTACCCCGTTCGGGGACACCGGGGAGCTGTTTTTT. Protein product: CASTPFGDTGELFF.

V gene TRBV9 combines with J gene TRBJ2-1; D uncertain. The CDR3 extends over 12 amino acids. Deletions cut 4 bases from V and 9 bases from J, with 11 bases between. Per the germline V gene, CDR1 is SGDLS and CDR2 is YYNGEE. The chain's CDR3 is CASSPGETEQFF. Here the CDR3 DNA reads TGTGCCAGCAGCCCGGGTGAAACTGAGCAGTTCTTC. Full variable domain (remainder filled in from reference TRBV9 and TRBJ2-1): DSGVTQTPKHLITATGQRVTLRCSPRSGDLSVYWYQQSLDQGLQFLIQYYNGEERAKGNILERFSAQQFPDLHSELNLSSLELGDSALYFCASSPGETEQFFGPGTRLTVL.

The chain links TRBV15 to TRBJ2-1; 11 bases line up with TRBD2. The V segment lost 0 bases and the J segment 3 bases; nucleotides outside the gene matches: 10. Germline-derived CDR1 and CDR2 are LNHNV and YYDKDF (reference sequence). This CDR3 spans 19 amino acids. The CDR3 reads CATSRDPETSGSVYNEQFF. CDR3 coding DNA: TGTGCCACCAGCAGAGATCCCGAAACTAGCGGGAGCGTCTACAATGAGCAGTTCTTC.

This clone was detected a few times. V is TRBV27 and J is TRBJ1-2; a weak D match, TRBD1 (6 bases). The CDR3 length is 14 residues. Germline CDR1 is MNHEY and CDR2 is SMNVEV (reference sequence). The V end was cut by 3 bases, the J end by 2 bases, with 10 bases between. CDR3 sequence (DNA): TGTGCCAGCAGTTTTAGGGGGGGGAACTATGGCTACACCTTC. Its protein is CASSFRGGNYGYTF.